This T cell receptor beta chain was recorded in a study of T cells after yellow fever vaccination. On the study more broadly: It was SMART-Seq v4 Ultra Low Input that prepared the fractions with low cell numbers.

Findings and caveats of the study: Primary-vaccination clones mostly resurfaced post-booster (about 95% CD4, about 87% CD8). Clonotypes appearing in both CD4 and CD8 compartments existed, and their share was small. Weaker overall was a secondary response that nonetheless peaked faster, on day 5 versus 15.

TCRdb passed the 5' RACE reads through MiXCR, listing each CDR3 protein once. The data show 450,000 to 550,000 distinct CDR3 sequences, 21% seen once. A remark on this clonotype: What it binds is not known.

The CDR3 consists of 14 residues. The V end lost 3 bases, the J end lost 5 bases, and 16 bases lay between the germline ends. The germline V gene has CDR1 DFQATT and CDR2 SNEGSKA (reference sequence). The sequencing used PBMCs, collected 21 days after the first yellow fever vaccination. The receptor's source is a man younger than 35 who received the YFV17D yellow fever vaccine. This rearrangement joins TRBV20-1 to TRBJ2-5, with a weak D call TRBD1 (6 bases). The CDR3: CSASPQGRGETQYF. The CDR3 DNA is TGCAGTGCTAGCCCCCAGGGTAGGGGGGAGACCCAGTACTTC.